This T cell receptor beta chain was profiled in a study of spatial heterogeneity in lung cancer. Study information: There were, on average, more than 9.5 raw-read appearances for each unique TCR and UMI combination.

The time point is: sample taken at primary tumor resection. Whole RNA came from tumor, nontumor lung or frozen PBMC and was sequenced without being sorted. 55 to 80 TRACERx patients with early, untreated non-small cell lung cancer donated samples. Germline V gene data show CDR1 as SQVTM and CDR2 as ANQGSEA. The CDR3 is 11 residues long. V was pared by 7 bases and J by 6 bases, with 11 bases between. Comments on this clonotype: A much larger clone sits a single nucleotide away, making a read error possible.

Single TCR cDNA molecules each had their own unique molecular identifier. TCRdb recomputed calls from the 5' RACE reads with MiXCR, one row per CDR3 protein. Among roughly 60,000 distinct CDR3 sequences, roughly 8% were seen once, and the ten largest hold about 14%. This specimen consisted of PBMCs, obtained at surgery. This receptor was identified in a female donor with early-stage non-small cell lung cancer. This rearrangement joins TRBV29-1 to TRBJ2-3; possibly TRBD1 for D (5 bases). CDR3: CSASRADTQYF. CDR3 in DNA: TGCAGCGCCAGCAGGGCGGATACGCAGTATTTT.